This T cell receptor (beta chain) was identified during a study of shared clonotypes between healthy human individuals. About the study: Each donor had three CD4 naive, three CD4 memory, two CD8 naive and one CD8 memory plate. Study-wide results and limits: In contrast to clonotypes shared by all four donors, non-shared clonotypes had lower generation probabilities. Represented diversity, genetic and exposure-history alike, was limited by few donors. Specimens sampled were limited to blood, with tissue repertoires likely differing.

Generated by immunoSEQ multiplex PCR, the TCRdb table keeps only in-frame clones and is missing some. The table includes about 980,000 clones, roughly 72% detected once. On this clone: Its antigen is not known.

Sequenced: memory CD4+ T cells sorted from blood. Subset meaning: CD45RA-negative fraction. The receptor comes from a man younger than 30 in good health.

The CDR3 DNA follows: TGTGCCAGCAGTGCCCCCCATGAGGGTCCGTATTCACCCCTCCACTTT. It yields the protein CASSAPHEGPYSPLHF. The rearrangement links TRBV25-1 to TRBJ1-6; D gene unclear. The CDR3 length is 16 residues. Germline V gene lookup returns CDR1 MGHDK and CDR2 SYGVNS. Trimming took 4 bases from V and 8 from J, leaving 18 bases between them.